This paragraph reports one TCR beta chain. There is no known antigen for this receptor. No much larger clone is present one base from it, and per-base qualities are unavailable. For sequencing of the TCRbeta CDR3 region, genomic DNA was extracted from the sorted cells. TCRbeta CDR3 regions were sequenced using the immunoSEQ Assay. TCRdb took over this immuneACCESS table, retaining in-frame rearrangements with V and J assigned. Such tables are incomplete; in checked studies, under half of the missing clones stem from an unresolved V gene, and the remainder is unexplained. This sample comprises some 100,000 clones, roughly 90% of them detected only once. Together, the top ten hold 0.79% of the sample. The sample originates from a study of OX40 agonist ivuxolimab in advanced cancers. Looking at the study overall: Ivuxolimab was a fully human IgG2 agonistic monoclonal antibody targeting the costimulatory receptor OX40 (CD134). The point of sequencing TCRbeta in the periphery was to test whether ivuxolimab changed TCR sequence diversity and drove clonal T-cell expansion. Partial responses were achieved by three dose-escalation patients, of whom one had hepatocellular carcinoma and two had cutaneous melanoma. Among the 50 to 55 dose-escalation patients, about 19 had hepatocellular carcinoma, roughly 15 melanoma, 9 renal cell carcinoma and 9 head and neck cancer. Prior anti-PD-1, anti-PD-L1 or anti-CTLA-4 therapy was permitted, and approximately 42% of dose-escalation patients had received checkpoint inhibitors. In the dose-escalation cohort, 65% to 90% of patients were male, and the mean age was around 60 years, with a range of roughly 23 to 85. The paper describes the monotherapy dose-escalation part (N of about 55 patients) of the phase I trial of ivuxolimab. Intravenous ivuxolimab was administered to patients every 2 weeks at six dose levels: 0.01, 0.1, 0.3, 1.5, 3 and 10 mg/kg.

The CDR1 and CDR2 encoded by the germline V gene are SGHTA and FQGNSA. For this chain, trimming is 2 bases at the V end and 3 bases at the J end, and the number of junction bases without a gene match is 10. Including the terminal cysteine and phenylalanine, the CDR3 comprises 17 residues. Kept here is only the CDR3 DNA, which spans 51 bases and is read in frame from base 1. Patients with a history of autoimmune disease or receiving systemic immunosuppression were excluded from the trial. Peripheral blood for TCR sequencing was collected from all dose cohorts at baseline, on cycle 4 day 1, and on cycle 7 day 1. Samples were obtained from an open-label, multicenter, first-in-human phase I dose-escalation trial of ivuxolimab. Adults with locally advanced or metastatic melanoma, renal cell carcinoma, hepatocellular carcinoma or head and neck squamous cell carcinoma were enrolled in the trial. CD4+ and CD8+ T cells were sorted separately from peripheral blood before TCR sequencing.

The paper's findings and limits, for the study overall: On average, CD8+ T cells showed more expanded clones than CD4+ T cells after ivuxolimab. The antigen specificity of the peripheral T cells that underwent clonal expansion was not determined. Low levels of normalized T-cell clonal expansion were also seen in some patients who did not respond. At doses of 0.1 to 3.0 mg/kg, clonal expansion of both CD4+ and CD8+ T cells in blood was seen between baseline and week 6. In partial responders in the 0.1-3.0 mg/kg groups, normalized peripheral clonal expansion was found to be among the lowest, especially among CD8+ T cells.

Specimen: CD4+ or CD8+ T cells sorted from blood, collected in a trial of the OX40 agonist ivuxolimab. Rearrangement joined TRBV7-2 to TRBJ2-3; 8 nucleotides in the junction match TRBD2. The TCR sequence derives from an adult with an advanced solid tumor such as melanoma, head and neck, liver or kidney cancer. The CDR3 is CASSLRRGGLITDTQYF. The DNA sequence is TGTGCCAGCAGCTTAAGACGGGGGGGCCTGATTACAGATACGCAGTATTTT.